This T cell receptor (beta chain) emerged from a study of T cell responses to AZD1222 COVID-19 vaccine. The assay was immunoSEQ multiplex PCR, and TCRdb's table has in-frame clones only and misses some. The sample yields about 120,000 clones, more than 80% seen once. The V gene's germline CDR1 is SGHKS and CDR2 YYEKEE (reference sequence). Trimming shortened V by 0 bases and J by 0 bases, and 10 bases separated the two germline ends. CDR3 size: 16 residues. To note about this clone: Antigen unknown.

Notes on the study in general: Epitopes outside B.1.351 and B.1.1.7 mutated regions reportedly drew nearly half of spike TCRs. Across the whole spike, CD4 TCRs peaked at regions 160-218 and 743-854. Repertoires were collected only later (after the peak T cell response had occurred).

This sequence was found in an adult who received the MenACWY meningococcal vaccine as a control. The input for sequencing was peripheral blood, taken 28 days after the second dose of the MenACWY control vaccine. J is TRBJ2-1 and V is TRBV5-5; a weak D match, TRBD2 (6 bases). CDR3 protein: CASSLVSTSSYNEQFF. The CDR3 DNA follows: TGTGCCAGCAGCTTGGTTTCGACTAGCTCCTACAATGAGCAGTTCTTC. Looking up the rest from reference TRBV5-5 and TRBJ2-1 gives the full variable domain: DAGVTQSPTHLIKTRGQQVTLRCSPISGHKSVSWYQQVLGQGPQFIFQYYEKEERGRGNFPDRFSARQFPNYSSELNVNALLLGDSALYLCASSLVSTSSYNEQFFGPGTRLTVL.